The clone carrying this T cell receptor (beta chain) was seen a few times. Antigen unknown. This entry is derived from a study of blood T cells in healthy people across ages. Together with a sample-barcoded 5' primer, a J-beta primer mix was included in a second PCR lasting roughly 6 to 12 cycles. Every molecule of cDNA carried a tag from a template-switch adaptor with 12 random nucleotides. MiXCR was run by TCRdb on the 5' RACE reads, yielding one entry per CDR3 protein. Here the sample spans some 700,000 distinct CDR3 sequences, roughly 20% being singletons. Collection of roughly 10 milliliters of peripheral blood was performed for each donor. Notes on the study in general: Strong correlation existed between TCR beta diversity and naive T cell percentage. CMV status of donors was unknown, possibly confounding expanded clonotype changes.

Germline CDR1 is MNHEY and CDR2 is SVGEGT. This CDR3 comprises 14 residues. The V segment lost 7 bases and the J segment 11 bases; nucleotides outside the gene matches: 14. The sequence was obtained from a man between 65 and 80 years old in good health. The rearrangement links TRBV6-2 or TRBV6-3 to TRBJ1-5; TRBD1 aligns across 7 bases. Specimen: blood. CDR3 region: CASTLTGTVRTQHF. CDR3 nucleotides: TGTGCCAGCACATTGACAGGGACGGTCCGGACCCAGCATTTT.